Given below is one T cell receptor (beta chain) in context. The antigen remains undetermined. This entry is derived from a study of T cell responses to AZD1222 COVID-19 vaccine. Both about-4-week and about-12-week second-dose recipients were combined. Only in-frame clones appear in the TCRdb table, and some are missing; sequencing was by immunoSEQ multiplex PCR. The sample lists fewer than 130,000 clones, around nine tenths occurring once. Study observations and caveats: The donor cohort was predominantly white British with a female majority, and clonal diversity may have been underestimated.

This CDR3 spans 15 amino acids. CDR1 and CDR2 from the germline V gene are LNHNV and YYDKDF (reference sequence). The V gene lost 0 bases and the J gene lost 3 bases, with 9 bases spanning the gap. This TCR was sampled from an adult who received the AZD1222 COVID-19 vaccine. This sample comprised peripheral blood, obtained 28 days after the second AZD1222 dose. The J gene is TRBJ1-5, the V gene TRBV15; D unclear. CDR3 sequence: CATSRELANNQPQHF. CDR3 DNA: TGTGCCACCAGCAGAGAGCTGGCAAACAATCAGCCCCAGCATTTT.